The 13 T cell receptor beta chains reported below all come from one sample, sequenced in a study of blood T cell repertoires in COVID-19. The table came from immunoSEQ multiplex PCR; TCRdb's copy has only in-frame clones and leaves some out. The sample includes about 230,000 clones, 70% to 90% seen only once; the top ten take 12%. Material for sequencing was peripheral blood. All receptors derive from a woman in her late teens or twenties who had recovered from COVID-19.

For the CDR3, the DNA is TGTGCCAGCAGTGTACCGAGGGGACAGGGGGCCGGGGAGCTGTTTTTT. It yields the protein CASSVPRGQGAGELFF. The chain combines TRBV28 with TRBJ2-2, with 11 nucleotides matching TRBD1. The CDR3 length is 16 residues. Trimming took 5 bases from V and 6 from J; bases not matched to a gene: 8. Germline V CDR1 and CDR2: MDHEN, SYDVKM. Complete variable domain (other parts from reference TRBV28 and TRBJ2-2): DVKVTQSSRYLVKRTGEKVFLECVQDMDHENMFWYRQDPGLGLRLIYFSYDVKMKEKGDIPEGYSVSREKKERFSLILESASTNQTSMYLCASSVPRGQGAGELFFGEGSRLTVL.

In DNA, the CDR3 is TGTGCCAGCAGTTTGAGCGGGGAAGGACAGCCCCAGCATTTT. Protein product: CASSLSGEGQPQHF. V and J are TRBV27 and TRBJ1-5; D gene ambiguous. The CDR3 runs 14 residues. Germline V gene sequence: CDR1 MNHEY, CDR2 SMNVEV (reference sequence). V was pared by 3 bases and J by 7 bases, with 13 bases between.

CDR3 amino acids: CASSPGGNTGELFF. In DNA form, the CDR3 reads TGTGCCAGCAGTCCCGGGGGGAACACCGGGGAGCTGTTTTTT. This chain connects TRBV2 to TRBJ2-2, with D perhaps matching TRBD2 (6 bases). The V end was cut by 5 bases, the J end by 1 base, with 8 bases between. This CDR3 contains 14 residues. Germline V gives CDR1 SNHLY, CDR2 FYNNEI.

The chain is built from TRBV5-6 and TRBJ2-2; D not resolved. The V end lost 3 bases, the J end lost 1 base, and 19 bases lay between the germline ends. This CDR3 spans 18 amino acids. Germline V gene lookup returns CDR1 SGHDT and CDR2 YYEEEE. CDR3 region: CASSSFLNLARNTGELFF. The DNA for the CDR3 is TGTGCCAGCAGCTCCTTCCTAAACCTTGCTAGGAACACCGGGGAGCTGTTTTTT.

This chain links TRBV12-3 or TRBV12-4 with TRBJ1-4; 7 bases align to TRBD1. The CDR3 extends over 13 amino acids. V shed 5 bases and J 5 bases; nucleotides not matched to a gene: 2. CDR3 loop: CASSGTANEKLFF. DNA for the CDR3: TGTGCCAGCAGTGGGACAGCGAATGAAAAACTGTTTTTT.

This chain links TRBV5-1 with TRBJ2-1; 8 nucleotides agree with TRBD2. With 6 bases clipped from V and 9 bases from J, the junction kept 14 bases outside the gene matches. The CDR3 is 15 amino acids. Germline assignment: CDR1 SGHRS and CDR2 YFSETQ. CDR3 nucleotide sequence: TGCGCCAGCACCTTATTGCAGGGACTAGGTCTTGAGCAGTTCTTC. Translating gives CASTLLQGLGLEQFF. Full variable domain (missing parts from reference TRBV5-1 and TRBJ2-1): KAGVTQTPRYLIKTRGQQVTLSCSPISGHRSVSWYQQTPGQGLQFLFEYFSETQRNKGNFPGRFSGRQFSNSRSEMNVSTLELGDSALYLCASTLLQGLGLEQFFGPGTRLTVL.

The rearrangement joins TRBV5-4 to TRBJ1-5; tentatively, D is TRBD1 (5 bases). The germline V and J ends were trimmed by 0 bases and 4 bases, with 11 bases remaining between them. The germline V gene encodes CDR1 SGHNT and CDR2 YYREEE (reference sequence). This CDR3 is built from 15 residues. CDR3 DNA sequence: TGTGCCAGCAGCTTGGGCGGGGGGAAAAATCAGCCCCAGCATTTT. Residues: CASSLGGGKNQPQHF.

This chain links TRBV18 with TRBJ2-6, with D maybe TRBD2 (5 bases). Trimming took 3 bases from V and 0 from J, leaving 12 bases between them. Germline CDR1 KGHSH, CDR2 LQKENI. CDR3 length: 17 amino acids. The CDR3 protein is CASSPGEGFSGANVLTF. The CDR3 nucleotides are TGTGCCAGCTCACCCGGGGAAGGGTTCTCTGGGGCCAACGTCCTGACTTTC.

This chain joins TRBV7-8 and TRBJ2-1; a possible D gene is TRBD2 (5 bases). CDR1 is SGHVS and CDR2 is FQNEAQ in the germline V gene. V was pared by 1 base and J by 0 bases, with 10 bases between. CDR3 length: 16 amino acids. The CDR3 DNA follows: TGTGCCAGCAGCTTAGTACCGGGAAGCTCCTACAATGAGCAGTTCTTC. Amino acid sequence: CASSLVPGSSYNEQFF.

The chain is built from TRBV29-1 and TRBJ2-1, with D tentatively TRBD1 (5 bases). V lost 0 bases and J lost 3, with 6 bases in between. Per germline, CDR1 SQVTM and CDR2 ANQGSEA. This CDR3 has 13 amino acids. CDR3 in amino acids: CSVEDQGYNEQFF. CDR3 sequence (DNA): TGCAGCGTTGAAGATCAGGGCTACAATGAGCAGTTCTTC.

The CDR3 DNA follows: TGCGCCAGCAGCCAAGGGGTTCAGACTTTGGACAATGAGCAGTTCTTC. This translates into CASSQGVQTLDNEQFF. The chain carries TRBV4-3 and TRBJ2-1; D uncertain. CDR1 is LGHNA and CDR2 is YSLEER in the germline V gene. V was trimmed by 1 base and J by 5 bases, leaving 15 bases between them. This CDR3 has 16 residues.

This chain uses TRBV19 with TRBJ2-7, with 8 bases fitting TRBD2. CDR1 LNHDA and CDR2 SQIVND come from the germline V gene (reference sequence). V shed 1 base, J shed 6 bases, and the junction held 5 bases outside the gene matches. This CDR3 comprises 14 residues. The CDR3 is CASSIGTGTSEQYF. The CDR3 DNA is TGTGCCAGTAGTATAGGCACCGGGACTAGCGAGCAGTACTTC.

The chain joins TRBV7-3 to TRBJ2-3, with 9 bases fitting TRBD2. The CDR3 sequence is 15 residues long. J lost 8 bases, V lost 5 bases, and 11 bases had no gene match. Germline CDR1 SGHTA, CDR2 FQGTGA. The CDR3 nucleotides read TGTGCCAGCAGCAGCTCGGCTAGCGGGAAGGGTACGCAGTATTTT. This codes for CASSSSASGKGTQYF.